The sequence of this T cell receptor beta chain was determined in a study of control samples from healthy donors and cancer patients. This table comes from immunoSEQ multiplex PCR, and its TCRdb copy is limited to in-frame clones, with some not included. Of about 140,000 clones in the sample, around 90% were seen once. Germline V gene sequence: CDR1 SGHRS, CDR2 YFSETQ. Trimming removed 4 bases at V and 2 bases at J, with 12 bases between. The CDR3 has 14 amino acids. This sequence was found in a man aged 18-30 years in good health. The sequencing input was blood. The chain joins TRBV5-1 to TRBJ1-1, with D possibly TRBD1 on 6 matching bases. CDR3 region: CASSQVGGNTEAFF. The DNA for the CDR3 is TGCGCCAGCAGCCAGGTAGGGGGAAACACTGAAGCTTTCTTT.